Below, 31 T cell receptor beta chains from the same sample are listed, as sequenced in a study of cytomegalovirus exposure and HLA in healthy donors. It was with 60 Vbeta and 13 Jbeta primers that the PCR ran. Clones were read by immunoSEQ multiplex PCR, and TCRdb kept only the in-frame ones, dropping some. The table records approximately 250,000 clones, about 85% of them present only once. The sequenced material came from PBMCs. Every receptor here comes from a girl aged 2 to 9 in good health and CMV-seronegative.

The V and J genes are TRBV5-4 and TRBJ2-6, with a tentative D call TRBD1 (5 bases). Germline V CDR1 and CDR2: SGHNT, YYREEE (reference sequence). The CDR3 is 14 residues long. V lost 7 bases and J 0 bases, leaving 8 bases between the germline ends. In nucleotides, the CDR3 is TGTGCCAGCTCCCAGGGCTCTGGGGCCAACGTCCTGACTTTC. This gives the protein CASSQGSGANVLTF.

This clone was found a few times. The rearrangement links TRBV10-3 to TRBJ2-5; 13 bases line up with TRBD2. Trimming took 10 bases from V and 2 from J; bases not matched to a gene: 4. The CDR3 spans 14 residues. Germline lookup yields CDR1 ENHRY and CDR2 SYGVKD. CDR3 bases: TGTGCCACTACTAGCGGGAGGGCTCAAGAGACCCAGTACTTC. This codes for CATTSGRAQETQYF.

The chain has TRBV9 and TRBJ2-7; D is unresolved. Germline loops: CDR1 SGDLS, CDR2 YYNGEE. The CDR3 is 14 residues long. Trimming stripped 4 bases from V and 2 bases from J, with 13 bases between. Here the CDR3 DNA reads TGTGCCAGCAGCATGCAGGTTGACACCTACGAGCAGTACTTC. This codes for CASSMQVDTYEQYF.

The table lists this clone with a count of one. The chain has TRBV7-4 and TRBJ2-1; the match to TRBD2 covers 9 bases. The CDR3 runs to 16 residues. V lost 2 bases and J lost 2; bases outside the gene matches: 4. CDR1 SGHVT and CDR2 SQSDAQ come from the germline V gene. DNA for the CDR3: TGTGCCAGCAGCTTACCCTGGACTAGCGCCTACAATGAGCAGTTCTTC. The encoded protein is CASSLPWTSAYNEQFF.

The chain is built from TRBV5-1 and TRBJ2-1, with D tentatively TRBD2 (6 bases). V was pared by 3 bases and J by 3 bases, with 10 bases between. The V gene's germline CDR1 is SGHRS and CDR2 YFSETQ. The CDR3 runs 14 residues. DNA of the CDR3: TGCGCCAGCAGCTCCAGGGAGGTCTACAATGAGCAGTTCTTC. It codes for CASSSREVYNEQFF.

The J gene is TRBJ1-1, the V gene TRBV10-3; 9 positions match TRBD1. CDR3 length: 12 amino acids. J gave up 3 bases and V 9 bases, and 2 bases lay outside the gene matches. The germline V gene has CDR1 ENHRY and CDR2 SYGVKD. Written as DNA, the CDR3 is TGTGCCATAAGACAGGGGGACACTGAAGCTTTCTTT. Encoded protein: CAIRQGDTEAFF.

The chain combines TRBV5-1 with TRBJ2-3; 14 bases align to TRBD2. In germline, CDR1 is SGHRS, CDR2 YFSETQ. V gave up 0 bases and J gave up 4 bases; unmatched junction bases: 4. The CDR3 totals 17 residues. The CDR3 nucleotides are TGCGCCAGCAGCTTGGGACTAGCGGGGGGGCTGGCAGATACGCAGTATTTT. Translation gives CASSLGLAGGLADTQYF.

The chain uses TRBV7-9 and TRBJ1-1; TRBD1 matches 10 bases. Per the germline V gene, CDR1 is SEHNR and CDR2 is FQNEAQ (reference sequence). CDR3 length equals 15 residues. With V trimmed by 3 bases and J by 2 bases, 3 bases remained unmatched. The CDR3 loop is CASSFGTGANTEAFF. In DNA form, the CDR3 reads TGTGCCAGCAGCTTCGGGACAGGGGCAAACACTGAAGCTTTCTTT. The complete variable domain, with remaining parts taken from reference TRBV7-9 and TRBJ1-1, reads DTGVSQNPRHKITKRGQNVTFRCDPISEHNRLYWYRQTLGQGPEFLTYFQNEAQLEKSRLLSDRFSAERPKGSFSTLEIQRTEQGDSAMYLCASSFGTGANTEAFFGQGTRLTVV.

The gene calls are TRBV2 and TRBJ1-5; D is possibly TRBD1 (6 bases). V was pared by 10 bases and J by 4 bases, with 14 bases between. The CDR3 runs to 13 residues. CDR1 is SNHLY, CDR2 FYNNEI, per germline. DNA of the CDR3: TGTGCCACCACAGGGATCTTGAATCAGCCCCAGCATTTT. It codes for CATTGILNQPQHF.

The sample holds a few counts of this clone. V and J are TRBV7-9 and TRBJ1-6, with TRBD1 matching over 7 bases. J was trimmed by 9 bases and V by 5 bases; bases with no gene match: 13. Germline CDR1 SEHNR, CDR2 FQNEAQ (reference sequence). This CDR3 is 16 amino acids long. CDR3 amino acids: CASSPGGQVRSSPLHF. As DNA, the CDR3 is TGTGCCAGCAGCCCAGGAGGACAGGTCCGTAGTTCACCCCTCCACTTT. The full variable domain, in which reference TRBV7-9 and TRBJ1-6 provide the parts outside the CDR3, is DTGVSQNPRHKITKRGQNVTFRCDPISEHNRLYWYRQTLGQGPEFLTYFQNEAQLEKSRLLSDRFSAERPKGSFSTLEIQRTEQGDSAMYLCASSPGGQVRSSPLHFGNGTRLTVT.

The gene calls are TRBV2 and TRBJ2-2; no reliable D call. Germline loops: CDR1 SNHLY, CDR2 FYNNEI. The V gene lost 7 bases and the J gene lost 2 bases, with 14 bases spanning the gap. The CDR3 runs to 15 residues. The CDR3 sequence: CASNPYAHNTGELFF. The CDR3 coding sequence is TGTGCCAGCAACCCGTATGCGCATAACACCGGGGAGCTGTTTTTT.

In its sample, this clone was seen a few times. The chain carries TRBV5-4 and TRBJ2-3; D possibly corresponds to TRBD2 (5 bases). From germline, CDR1 is SGHNT and CDR2 YYREEE (reference sequence). The CDR3 has 14 amino acids. Trimming left V 3 bases short and J 2 bases short, with 10 bases between. This CDR3 is CASSSGLPTDTQYF. CDR3 nucleotide sequence: TGTGCCAGCAGCTCTGGACTTCCCACAGATACGCAGTATTTT.

The table lists this clone with a count of one. V gene TRBV19 combines with J gene TRBJ2-3, with D maybe TRBD2 (7 bases). Germline CDR1 LNHDA, CDR2 SQIVND (reference sequence). This CDR3 has 16 amino acids. Trimming removed 5 bases from V and 0 bases from J, with 15 bases in between. The CDR3 nucleotides read TGTGCCAGTAGTCGGGGGCTAGCGGCAAGCACAGATACGCAGTATTTT. Amino acid sequence: CASSRGLAASTDTQYF.

This clone has more than one count but fewer than ten. The chain couples TRBV6-1 to TRBJ1-2; D possibly corresponds to TRBD1 (5 bases). This CDR3 is 16 amino acids long. The germline V and J ends were trimmed by 4 bases and 5 bases, with 20 bases remaining between them. Germline V gives CDR1 MNHNS, CDR2 SASEGT. CDR3 sequence (DNA): TGTGCCAGCAGTGTATCCTTCCAGGGTCGGGGGTATGGCTACACCTTC. Protein sequence: CASSVSFQGRGYGYTF.

The table lists this clone with a count of one. The CDR3 spells CASSLDPSGRYEQYF. CDR3 in DNA: TGTGCCAGCAGCTTGGATCCTAGCGGGAGGTACGAGCAGTACTTC. The V gene is TRBV5-4, the J gene TRBJ2-7, with 11 bases fitting TRBD2. The length of the CDR3 is 15 residues. With 0 bases clipped from V and 4 bases from J, the junction kept 3 bases outside the gene matches. The germline V gene has CDR1 SGHNT and CDR2 YYREEE (reference sequence).

The chain joins TRBV6-1 to TRBJ2-5; 10 bases match TRBD1. The CDR3 covers 15 residues. V lost 8 bases to trimming and J lost 1 base; unmatched junction nucleotides: 7. CDR1 is MNHNS, CDR2 SASEGT, per germline. CDR3 protein: CASEDDRGLQETQYF. For the CDR3, the DNA is TGTGCCAGCGAGGACGACAGGGGGCTCCAAGAGACCCAGTACTTC.

The chain uses TRBV7-9 and TRBJ1-3, with D tentatively TRBD1 (5 bases). Per the germline V gene, CDR1 is SEHNR and CDR2 is FQNEAQ (reference sequence). The germline V and J ends were trimmed by 1 base and 1 base, with 14 bases remaining between them. This CDR3 has 17 residues. The CDR3 loop reads CASSLGGGFVSGNTIYF. Here the CDR3 DNA reads TGTGCCAGCAGCTTAGGGGGCGGATTTGTGTCTGGAAACACCATATATTTT.

The V and J genes are TRBV4-2 and TRBJ2-3; D is perhaps TRBD1 (7 bases). The germline V gene encodes CDR1 LGHNA and CDR2 YNFKEQ. The CDR3 is 18 amino acids. V was pared by 0 bases and J by 4 bases, with 20 bases between. The CDR3 sequence is CASSQDFPPQGGSDTQYF. The DNA of the CDR3 is TGTGCCAGCAGCCAAGATTTCCCCCCGCAGGGGGGCTCAGATACGCAGTATTTT.

This chain connects TRBV7-9 to TRBJ2-3; tentatively, D is TRBD2 (5 bases). This CDR3 is built from 15 residues. Trimming removed 4 bases from V and 0 bases from J, with 11 bases in between. From germline, CDR1 is SEHNR and CDR2 FQNEAQ (reference sequence). The CDR3 DNA follows: TGTGCCAGCAGCTCGGACTGGACGAGCACAGATACGCAGTATTTT. This gives the protein CASSSDWTSTDTQYF. Looking up the rest from reference TRBV7-9 and TRBJ2-3 gives the full variable domain: DTGVSQNPRHKITKRGQNVTFRCDPISEHNRLYWYRQTLGQGPEFLTYFQNEAQLEKSRLLSDRFSAERPKGSFSTLEIQRTEQGDSAMYLCASSSDWTSTDTQYFGPGTRLTVL.

The CDR3 bases are TGTGCCAGCAGCGTAGGAAATAGCGGGAGAGTCGAGACCCAGTACTTC. Residues: CASSVGNSGRVETQYF. The chain has TRBV9 and TRBJ2-5; 9 bases fit TRBD2. The CDR3 totals 16 residues. Per germline, CDR1 SGDLS and CDR2 YYNGEE. The V and J ends lost 0 bases and 5 bases, in that order; junction bases with no gene match: 8.

This clone came up a few times. This sequence joins TRBV6-6 and TRBJ1-6; no reliable D call. Germline lookup yields CDR1 MNHNY and CDR2 SVGAGI (reference sequence). The CDR3 contains 14 residues. The ends were cut back, 3 bases at V and 10 bases at J, with 13 bases in the middle. The CDR3 sequence: CASSYRGRGSPLHF. CDR3 DNA: TGTGCCAGCAGTTATCGGGGTCGGGGATCACCCCTCCACTTT.

This clone has just a few counts. V and J are TRBV2 and TRBJ2-1; possible D gene TRBD1, 6 bases. Germline CDR1 reads SNHLY; CDR2 reads FYNNEI. The V and J ends lost 1 base and 6 bases respectively, with 16 bases between them. The CDR3 covers 16 residues. DNA for the CDR3: TGTGCCAGCAGTGAAGTGAGCCCGCAAGGGGGCAATGAGCAGTTCTTC. It codes for CASSEVSPQGGNEQFF.

This clone was seen a single time. The genes are TRBV5-6 and TRBJ1-4; the match to TRBD1 covers 8 bases. Germline-derived CDR1 and CDR2 are SGHDT and YYEEEE. There are 16 residues in the CDR3. V lost 6 bases and J lost 4; bases outside the gene matches: 11. The CDR3 sequence: CASTQGAGSINEKLFF. As DNA, the CDR3 is TGTGCCAGCACTCAGGGGGCCGGGTCTATTAATGAAAAACTGTTTTTT.

The chain uses TRBV4-2 and TRBJ1-2; 9 nucleotides align to TRBD1. The V gene end was trimmed by 1 base and the J gene end by 14 bases; junction bases not matched to a gene: 14. Germline loops: CDR1 LGHNA, CDR2 YNFKEQ. The CDR3 is 15 amino acids. CDR3 residues: CASSQAGQGPSMVTF. The CDR3 region has the DNA TGTGCCAGCAGCCAAGCTGGACAGGGGCCCTCAATGGTTACCTTC.

The chain couples TRBV27 to TRBJ2-7; 8 bases align to TRBD2. The CDR3 length is 18 residues. V lost 5 bases, J lost 2 bases, and 17 bases stayed unmatched. The germline V gene has CDR1 MNHEY and CDR2 SMNVEV (reference sequence). CDR3 sequence: CASSLASPGAGAPYEQYF. In nucleotides, the CDR3 is TGTGCCAGCAGTCTAGCGTCCCCCGGAGCGGGAGCCCCCTACGAGCAGTACTTC.

The CDR3 sequence: CATQSPDRAEETQYF. As DNA, the CDR3 is TGTGCCACCCAATCCCCAGACAGGGCGGAAGAGACCCAGTACTTC. This chain uses TRBV10-3 with TRBJ2-5; TRBD1 agrees at 7 bases. Unmatched junction bases numbered 14, after V lost 10 bases and J lost 3 bases. CDR3 length: 15 amino acids. In germline, CDR1 is ENHRY, CDR2 SYGVKD.

This clone was seen only once. J is TRBJ2-1 and V is TRBV5-1, with 7 bases lining up with TRBD1. The CDR3 loop spans 14 amino acids. The germline V gene encodes CDR1 SGHRS and CDR2 YFSETQ. V was pared by 4 bases and J by 10 bases, with 11 bases of the junction left unmatched. The CDR3 DNA is TGCGCCAGCAGCCCGTACACAGGGGTGGGCGAGCAGTTCTTC. Translated: CASSPYTGVGEQFF.

This chain uses TRBV11-2 with TRBJ2-1; D uncertain. CDR3 length: 14 amino acids. CDR1 and CDR2 (germline): SGHAT, FQNNGV. Trimming pared 3 bases from V and 3 bases from J, leaving 9 bases between. The CDR3 region has the DNA TGTGCCAGCAGCTTTAACGGGTTCTACAATGAGCAGTTCTTC. Translation gives CASSFNGFYNEQFF.

V is TRBV5-1 and J is TRBJ2-5, with 8 bases matching TRBD2. The DNA end favors TRBJ2-7, so the J call may be wrong. Germline V lookup: CDR1 SGHRS, CDR2 YFSETQ. The CDR3 sequence is 15 residues long. CDR3 sequence: CASSSWTSRNYEQYF. For the CDR3, the DNA is TGCGCCAGCAGCTCTTGGACTAGCCGGAACTACGAGCAGTACTTC.

The chain uses TRBV4-2 and TRBJ1-2; tentative D call: TRBD1 (6 bases). Germline values: CDR1 LGHNA, CDR2 YNFKEQ. This CDR3 comprises 17 residues. Trimming pared 0 bases from V and 1 base from J, leaving 15 bases between. For the CDR3, the DNA is TGTGCCAGCAGCCAAGATCGGGCGGGGGCTGATAACTATGGCTACACCTTC. Its protein is CASSQDRAGADNYGYTF.

This chain joins TRBV6-6 and TRBJ1-2; TRBD1 might be the D (5 bases). Germline V lookup: CDR1 MNHNY, CDR2 SVGAGI (reference sequence). The CDR3 has 13 residues. V lost 8 bases and J 4 bases, leaving 14 bases between the germline ends. The CDR3 coding sequence is TGTGCCAGCTCATCCAGGGAGGGCTATGGCTACACCTTC. Amino acid sequence: CASSSREGYGYTF.